This T cell receptor beta chain was sequenced in a study of blood T cells in healthy people across ages. Overall study results and limits: Whereas aged donors had fewer naive CD4+ cells, long-lived donors had more of them and higher diversity.

This CDR3 has 16 residues. The V end lost 3 bases, the J end lost 0 bases, and 12 bases lay between the germline ends. The authors ran a second PCR of 7 to 11 cycles using a sample-barcoded 5' primer and a J-beta primer mix. A single record per CDR3 protein comes from TCRdb applying MiXCR to the 5' RACE reads. The table has some 1.6 million distinct CDR3 sequences, about 31% seen once. With respect to this clonotype: Its antigen is unknown.

Sequenced sample: blood. The rearrangement joins TRBV12-3 or TRBV12-4 to TRBJ2-1; D not resolved. The source is a woman aged 25 to 39 in good health. The CDR3 nucleotides are TGTGCCAGCAGTTTTACAAGGCTTGACTCCTACAATGAGCAGTTCTTC. Translating gives CASSFTRLDSYNEQFF.